This T cell receptor beta chain was recovered during a study of Ad26.COV2.S vaccination and SARS-CoV-2 variants. The V gene lost 5 bases and the J gene lost 7 bases, with 17 bases spanning the gap. The CDR3 runs 14 residues. Germline V lookup: CDR1 MNHEY, CDR2 SVGAGI. Profiling relied on immunoSEQ multiplex PCR, and the TCRdb table lists in-frame clones only, not all of them. The sample consists of 300,000 to 400,000 clones, approximately 87% of them appearing once. Specified treatment: roughly 18 received Ad26.COV2.S at low or high dose, single or two shots; roughly five received placebo; per-sample allocation not given. Sampling was performed 63 days after the first vaccine or placebo injection. This person who donated was an adult of 18-55 years in Boston.

The sample here was peripheral blood, taken in a trial of Ad26.COV2.S vaccine versus placebo. The clonotype originates from a person aged 18-65 years who received the Ad26.COV2.S COVID-19 vaccine or a placebo. The chain uses TRBV6-5 and TRBJ1-1; D may be TRBD1 (5 bases). CDR3 DNA sequence: TGTGCCAGCAGTACCCATTCAGCCGGGGGTGAAGCTTTCTTT. Protein sequence: CASSTHSAGGEAFF.